Below, 3 T cell receptor beta chains from the same sample are listed, as sequenced in a study of blood T cell repertoires in COVID-19 (dated by TCRdb to 2020 to 2021). Library preparation employed the immunoSEQ multiplex PCR assay. The immuneACCESS repertoire file appears here via TCRdb, limited to in-frame rearrangements. These files lack a portion of the clones; in checked studies, under half of the deficit traces to unresolved V genes, and the cause of the others is not known. The sample profile shows 200,000 to 250,000 clones; roughly 84% of them were found once. Roughly 6.2% of the sample rests with the top ten. The sequenced sample consisted of PBMCs or T cells enriched from blood (not recorded which). These receptors were collected from a woman aged 35 to 49 who had recovered from COVID-19.

The gene calls are TRBV27 and TRBJ1-2, with D perhaps matching TRBD1 (6 bases). Trimming shortened V by 6 bases and J by 1 base, and 12 bases separated the two germline ends. Germline CDR1 is MNHEY and CDR2 is SMNVEV (reference sequence). The CDR3 is made up of 14 amino acids. CDR3 sequence reads: CASSRTASNYGYTF. CDR3 sequence (DNA): TGTGCCAGCAGCAGGACAGCAAGTAACTATGGCTACACCTTC.

The chain has TRBV6-2 or TRBV6-3 and TRBJ2-7, with D possibly matching TRBD2 (6 bases). Germline CDR1 and CDR2: MNHEY and SVGEGT. CDR3 length equals 13 residues. V dropped 4 bases and J dropped 1 base, with 8 bases sitting between them. DNA of the CDR3: TGTGCCAGCAGTTTCGGGGGATCCTACGAGCAGTACGTC. Translation: CASSFGGSYEQYV.

V and J are TRBV30 and TRBJ1-1, with unresolved D. Germline lookup yields CDR1 GTSNPN and CDR2 SVGIG (reference sequence). The CDR3 has 13 residues. The V end was cut by 4 bases, the J end by 0 bases, with 9 bases between. The CDR3 nucleotides read TGTGCCTGGAACTTCCGGTTGAACACTGAAGCTTTCTTT. Amino acid sequence: CAWNFRLNTEAFF.